What follows are 27 T cell receptor beta chains derived from one specimen sequenced in a study of metastatic and nonmetastatic thyroid tumors. Before thyroid surgery, none of the patients had received any treatment. TCRdb reanalyzed the PCR reads with MiXCR. The table shows 16,000 or so clones, with about 25% occurring only once. The specimen sequenced was adjacent normal tissue. The receptors stem from a female donor with papillary thyroid cancer or a benign thyroid nodule (not recorded which). Some clones in this sample may be carry-over from other donors' samples.

This clone has more than one count but fewer than ten. This chain links TRBV14 with TRBJ2-1; TRBD1 is a possible D gene (5 bases). V dropped 1 base and J dropped 8 bases, with 12 bases sitting between them. From germline, CDR1 is SGHDN and CDR2 FVKESK. The CDR3 loop spans 14 amino acids. Written as DNA, the CDR3 is TGTGCCAGCAGCCAAGGGGCAGGGTCGGATGAGCAGTTCTTC. Translation: CASSQGAGSDEQFF.

This clone was seen only a few times. The chain has TRBV2 and TRBJ1-3, with D hard to call. V lost 8 bases to trimming and J lost 0 bases, with 8 bases between them. The CDR3 loop spans 13 amino acids. Germline V gives CDR1 SNHLY, CDR2 FYNNEI. CDR3 in amino acids: CASGLNSGNTIYF. DNA for the CDR3: TGTGCCAGCGGATTGAACTCTGGAAACACCATATATTTT.

In its sample, this clone was seen a few times. A much larger clone sits a single nucleotide away, making a read error possible. The chain is built from TRBV12-3 or TRBV12-4 and TRBJ2-1; D gene uncertain. The CDR3 totals 15 residues. Trimming stripped 3 bases from V and 5 bases from J, with 14 bases between. As DNA, the CDR3 is TGTGCCAGCAGTTTGGCGCGAGGTCTAAACAATGAGCAGTTCTTC. It specifies CASSLARGLNNEQFF.

The rearrangement uses TRBV30 and TRBJ1-5; D is ambiguous. The CDR3 runs 15 residues. Germline V gene sequence: CDR1 GTSNPN, CDR2 SVGIG (reference sequence). V shed 0 bases and J shed 3 bases, with 12 bases lying between them. This CDR3 is CAWSVRAGINQPQHF. The CDR3 nucleotides read TGTGCCTGGAGTGTAAGGGCCGGGATCAATCAGCCCCAGCATTTT.

About this clone: The same CDR3 also results from other DNA sequences found in this sample. The chain employs TRBV6-2 or TRBV6-3 and TRBJ1-5; possible D gene TRBD1, 6 bases. CDR1 is MNHEY and CDR2 is SVGEGT in the germline V gene. Deletions cut 8 bases from V and 6 bases from J, with 17 bases between. The length of the CDR3 is 14 residues. CDR3 sequence (DNA): TGTGCCAGCGGAGGGGGTATGGGTTCTCAGCCCCAGCATTTT. Translating it yields CASGGGMGSQPQHF.

The rearrangement uses TRBV24-1 and TRBJ2-1, with TRBD2 matching 9 bases. After removal of 5 bases from V and 15 bases from J, the junction contained 7 bases not matched to a gene. Germline CDR1 and CDR2: KGHDR and SFDVKD. The CDR3 length is 12 residues. CDR3 residues: CATSAPGTSLFF. Written as DNA, the CDR3 is TGTGCCACCAGTGCTCCCGGGACTAGCCTGTTCTTC.

This clone occurred once. It may be a read error: a sequence one base away is much more abundant. This chain connects TRBV2 to TRBJ2-5; no clear D. CDR1 is SNHLY, CDR2 FYNNEI, per germline. The CDR3 sequence is 13 residues long. CDR3 amino acids: CASSVGYQDTQYF. CDR3 DNA: TGTGCCAGCAGCGTAGGGTACCAAGATACCCAGTACTTC.

This clone was observed a handful of times. CDR3 amino acids: CASNAPQDGSYEQYF. The DNA of the CDR3 is TGTGCCAGCAACGCCCCACAGGACGGTTCCTACGAGCAGTACTTC. The rearrangement uses TRBV2 and TRBJ2-7; TRBD1 is a possible D gene (5 bases). V was clipped by 7 bases and J by 1 base, with 17 bases between them. The CDR3 length is 15 residues. Germline V gene data show CDR1 as SNHLY and CDR2 as FYNNEI.

The chain has TRBV12-3 or TRBV12-4 and TRBJ2-3; perhaps TRBD2 as D (6 bases). This CDR3 has 14 amino acids. V lost 4 bases and J 2 bases, leaving 10 bases between the germline ends. CDR3 DNA sequence: TGTGCCAGCAGTTATAGGCGGGACACAGATACGCAGTATTTT. Amino acid sequence: CASSYRRDTDTQYF.

The table lists this clone with many counts. This rearrangement joins TRBV6-6 to TRBJ2-1; TRBD2 agrees at 8 bases. In germline, CDR1 is MNHNY, CDR2 SVGAGI (reference sequence). J gave up 6 bases and V 2 bases, and 6 bases lay outside the gene matches. CDR3 length: 15 residues. CDR3: CASSYPGLDGNEQFF. CDR3 nucleotide sequence: TGTGCCAGCAGTTACCCGGGACTAGATGGCAATGAGCAGTTCTTC.

The chain carries TRBV5-1 and TRBJ2-3; 7 nucleotides match TRBD1. The length of the CDR3 is 14 residues. Unmatched junction bases numbered 5, after V lost 7 bases and J lost 0 bases. Germline V gene sequence: CDR1 SGHRS, CDR2 YFSETQ. The CDR3 sequence is CASLRGGSTDTQYF. The CDR3 DNA follows: TGCGCCAGCCTAAGAGGGGGCAGCACAGATACGCAGTATTTT.

With respect to this clone: The junction departs from the called germline gene at one end, perhaps through a read error. The chain has TRBV11-2 and TRBJ2-6, with a possible D match to TRBD1 (6 bases). The CDR3 has 18 residues. CDR1 SGHAT and CDR2 FQNNGV come from the germline V gene. Here the CDR3 reads CASSPTGIDFSGANALTF. CDR3 bases: TGTGCCAGCAGCCCCACAGGGATTGATTTCTCTGGGGCCAACGCCCTGACTTTC.

This clone was detected only a few times. The chain joins TRBV6-1 to TRBJ1-2; D is possibly TRBD1 (6 bases). V dropped 4 bases and J dropped 3 bases, with 21 bases sitting between them. Germline V gene lookup returns CDR1 MNHNS and CDR2 SASEGT. The CDR3 length is 17 residues. CDR3 protein: CASSARTRGKGDYGYTF. The CDR3 DNA follows: TGTGCCAGCAGTGCAAGAACTAGGGGGAAGGGGGACTATGGCTACACCTTC.

The chain recombines TRBV30 with TRBJ1-4, with D possibly being TRBD1 (5 bases). CDR1 and CDR2 (germline): GTSNPN, SVGIG (reference sequence). The V end was cut by 0 bases, the J end by 4 bases, with 9 bases between. This CDR3 comprises 14 residues. CDR3: CAWSVGTHNEKLFF. Written as DNA, the CDR3 is TGTGCCTGGAGTGTGGGGACTCATAATGAAAAACTGTTTTTT.

The chain employs TRBV6-5 and TRBJ2-4; D is undetermined. This CDR3 is 15 amino acids long. The germline gives CDR1 MNHEY, CDR2 SVGAGI. Trimming left V 0 bases short and J 3 bases short, with 9 bases between. The CDR3: CASSYSRQDKNIQYF. The DNA for the CDR3 is TGTGCCAGCAGTTACTCCCGGCAGGACAAAAACATTCAGTACTTC.

The chain couples TRBV24-1 to TRBJ2-1; D gene unclear. The V gene's germline CDR1 is KGHDR and CDR2 SFDVKD. This CDR3 is 13 amino acids long. V lost 2 bases and J lost 3, with 4 bases in between. The DNA of the CDR3 is TGTGCCACCAGTGATTCAGTCTACAATGAGCAGTTCTTC. Its protein is CATSDSVYNEQFF.

CDR3 nucleotides: TGTGCCAGCAGTTACTCCACTTCCGCCCTTTATTCGGGCGCCACAGATACGCAGTATTTT. Translated: CASSYSTSALYSGATDTQYF. The rearrangement uses TRBV6-2 or TRBV6-3 and TRBJ2-3; no definite D call. Germline V gene lookup returns CDR1 MNHEY and CDR2 SVGEGT. The CDR3 has 20 amino acids. V lost 0 bases and J lost 2, with 24 bases in between.

There are a few counts of this clone. This rearrangement joins TRBV5-1 to TRBJ2-7, with 7 nucleotides matching TRBD1. After removal of 4 bases from V and 6 bases from J, the junction contained 7 bases not matched to a gene. Germline values: CDR1 SGHRS, CDR2 YFSETQ. The CDR3 spans 13 residues. CDR3 DNA sequence: TGCGCCAGCAGCAGCAGACAGGGCGGCGAGCAGTACTTC. It codes for CASSSRQGGEQYF.

The chain carries TRBV10-3 and TRBJ2-7; D tentatively fits TRBD1 or TRBD2 (7 bases each). The CDR3 sequence is 17 residues long. V dropped 0 bases and J dropped 0 bases, with 15 bases sitting between them. Germline V CDR1 and CDR2: ENHRY, SYGVKD. For the CDR3, the DNA is TGTGCCATCAGTGAGTCGGCAGGGGGGGGGTTCTCCTACGAGCAGTACTTC. It specifies CAISESAGGGFSYEQYF.

This clone was seen more than once but under ten times. The chain joins TRBV10-3 to TRBJ2-7, with unresolved D. Germline lookup yields CDR1 ENHRY and CDR2 SYGVKD. The CDR3 is 12 residues long. Between the trimmed V and J ends, which lost 2 bases and 5 bases, there was a span of 7 bases. The CDR3 loop is CAISEGVDEQYF. The CDR3 nucleotides are TGTGCCATCAGTGAGGGGGTAGACGAGCAGTACTTC.

This clone was picked up a small number of times. This chain links TRBV6-5 with TRBJ1-5; weak D call: TRBD1 (5 bases). Deletions cut 2 bases from V and 4 bases from J, with 9 bases between. Per germline, CDR1 MNHEY and CDR2 SVGAGI. CDR3 length equals 14 residues. CDR3 amino acids: CASSYGRANQPQHF. CDR3 sequence (DNA): TGTGCCAGCAGTTACGGCAGGGCAAATCAGCCCCAGCATTTT.

This clone was observed a few times. V gene TRBV5-1 combines with J gene TRBJ2-5, with TRBD2 matching 9 bases. Germline V gives CDR1 SGHRS, CDR2 YFSETQ. The CDR3 consists of 18 residues. J lost 3 bases, V lost 1 base, and 13 bases had no gene match. CDR3 amino acids: CASSLPSRLAEQEETQYF. The CDR3 DNA reads TGCGCCAGCAGCTTGCCTAGCAGACTAGCGGAACAAGAAGAGACCCAGTACTTC. The variable domain in full, completed from reference TRBV5-1 and TRBJ2-5, reads KAGVTQTPRYLIKTRGQQVTLSCSPISGHRSVSWYQQTPGQGLQFLFEYFSETQRNKGNFPGRFSGRQFSNSRSEMNVSTLELGDSALYLCASSLPSRLAEQEETQYFGPGTRLLVL.

The chain couples TRBV7-9 to TRBJ2-7; 10 bases match TRBD2. The length of the CDR3 is 15 residues. V trimming: 6 bases; J trimming: 5 bases; junction bases outside the gene matches: 10. Germline CDR1 SEHNR, CDR2 FQNEAQ (reference sequence). The CDR3 coding sequence is TGTGCCAGCAGTACACCGGGACTAGCGAGGAACGAGCAGTACTTC. Its translation: CASSTPGLARNEQYF.

The rearrangement links TRBV13 to TRBJ2-3; 7 bases agree with TRBD2. From germline, CDR1 is PRHDT and CDR2 FYEKMQ (reference sequence). Trimming cost V 4 bases and J 3 bases; bases outside gene matches: 4. This CDR3 is built from 14 residues. CDR3: CASSSSGETDTQYF. CDR3 in DNA: TGTGCCAGCAGCTCGAGCGGGGAGACAGATACGCAGTATTTT.

Remarks on this clone: Other DNA sequences in the sample encode the same CDR3. V gene TRBV20-1 combines with J gene TRBJ2-1; TRBD2 matches 9 bases. From germline, CDR1 is DFQATT and CDR2 SNEGSKA (reference sequence). The CDR3 is 13 residues long. The J segment lost 7 bases and the V segment lost 7 bases, leaving 8 bases of the junction unmatched. The CDR3: CSGGTSGGNEQFF. DNA for the CDR3: TGCAGTGGAGGGACCAGCGGGGGGAATGAGCAGTTCTTC.

This clone was counted a few times. The chain employs TRBV27 and TRBJ1-5; D is ambiguous. The germline V gene has CDR1 MNHEY and CDR2 SMNVEV (reference sequence). V shed 7 bases and J shed 3 bases, with 34 bases lying between them. The CDR3 sequence is 21 residues long. This CDR3 is CASTLSTGNPNAHAINQPQHF. CDR3 nucleotides: TGTGCCAGCACCTTATCCACGGGGAATCCGAACGCCCACGCGATCAATCAGCCCCAGCATTTT.

The chain combines TRBV13 with TRBJ2-7, with 15 nucleotides matching TRBD2. Trimming cost V 10 bases and J 2 bases; bases outside gene matches: 21. This CDR3 has 20 amino acids. Looked up from germline, CDR1 is PRHDT and CDR2 is FYEKMQ (reference sequence). DNA of the CDR3: TGTGCCACAGCTTCCCTTACAGTGGGACTAGCGGGAGGAACTGCCTACGAGCAGTACTTC. It specifies CATASLTVGLAGGTAYEQYF.